A selection of T cell receptor beta chains follows, all from one sample in a study of patients and donors after allogeneic stem cell transplantation. TCRdb independently ran MiXCR on the RT-PCR reads; one entry per CDR3 protein. The table has approximately 220,000 distinct CDR3 sequences, over 30% seen once. Specimen: blood, either unsorted or a sorted T cell fraction (not recorded which). These receptors were collected from a human donor who was either an allogeneic HSCT recipient or a stem cell or donor lymphocyte infusion donor (not recorded which). It is not recorded whose cells these are; they may come from a transplant donor. CDR3s include the opening cysteine and the closing phenylalanine or tryptophan. Each record gives: clone size, D gene, V gene, J gene, CDR3 DNA, CDR3 protein. The D gene is left open where the match is weak. Only some rows state a clone size, as once, few, many or a class for expanded clones.

>few|TRBD2|TRBV5-1|TRBJ2-1
TGCGCCAGCAGCTTGCCTACCTCTGGACTAGCGGGCAATGAGCAGTTCTTC
CASSLPTSGLAGNEQFF
>-|-|TRBV5-1|TRBJ1-1
TGCGCCAGCAGCTCGGGCCGGAAAGTCAATGACGCTGAAGCTTTCTTT
CASSSGRKVNDAEAFF
>few|-|TRBV27|TRBJ2-4
TGTGCCAGCAGTTCCCCTTACTTC
CASSSPYF
>-|TRBD1|TRBV7-9|TRBJ1-1
TGTGCCAGCAGCGTACCGACAGGGCTGCGCACTGAAGCTTTCTTT
CASSVPTGLRTEAFF
>-|-|TRBV4-1|TRBJ1-4
TGCGCCAGCAGCCAACGACAGCGAGCAGCTAATGAAAAACTGTTTTTT
CASSQRQRAANEKLFF
>once|-|TRBV12-3/TRBV12-4|TRBJ1-2
TGTGCCAGCAGTTTACAACAGAGGGGCTACACCTTC
CASSLQQRGYTF
>-|-|TRBV15|TRBJ1-5
TGTGCCACCAGGGACCGAAGGGGCCCCGGGCAGCCCCAGCATTTT
CATRDRRGPGQPQHF
>-|-|TRBV7-2|TRBJ2-5
TGTGCCAGCAGCTCAGGCCCCTACCAAGAGACCCAGTACTTC
CASSSGPYQETQYF
>once|TRBD2|TRBV4-1|TRBJ2-1
TGCGCCAGCAGCCAAGATGGGATACCAGCGGGGGCCCCTAGGAATGAGCAGTTCTTC
CASSQDGIPAGAPRNEQFF
>-|TRBD1|TRBV20-1|TRBJ2-7
TGCAGTGCCAGACTACCGGGACAGAGTTCCTACGAGCAGTACTTC
CSARLPGQSSYEQYF
>few|-|TRBV7-2|TRBJ1-4
TGTGCCAGCAGCTTAGGAGGCCAAATCGGCGAAAAACTGTTTTTT
CASSLGGQIGEKLFF
>-|-|TRBV5-1|TRBJ2-7
TGCGCCAGCAGCGACCCGAGGGGGGGCGGCGAGCAGTACTTC
CASSDPRGGGEQYF
>few|-|TRBV20-1|TRBJ2-3
TGCAGTAGCGATCTCGGGACAGATACGCAGTATTTT
CSSDLGTDTQYF
>-|-|TRBV18|TRBJ1-2
TGTGCCAGCTCCACCGGGGCCTATGGCTACACCTTC
CASSTGAYGYTF
>-|-|TRBV29-1|TRBJ2-5
TGCAGCGTGGGACACGCCAGGGGAGAGACCCAGTACTTC
CSVGHARGETQYF
>-|-|TRBV6-5|TRBJ2-3
TGTGCCAGCAGTTACCCGGGTATGGGAACAGATACGCAGTATTTT
CASSYPGMGTDTQYF
>-|-|TRBV12-3/TRBV12-4|TRBJ1-5
TGTGCCAGCTCCTCGAACCAGGGGTCTAGCAATCAGCCCCAGCATTTT
CASSSNQGSSNQPQHF
>few|TRBD1|TRBV12-3/TRBV12-4|TRBJ1-2
TGTGCCAGCAGTTATGTCTATGGGACAGGGGATGGCTACACCTTC
CASSYVYGTGDGYTF
>-|TRBD1|TRBV28|TRBJ1-4
TGTGCCAGCAGTTATTTGACAGGGGTGGATGAAAAACTGTTTTTT
CASSYLTGVDEKLFF
>few|-|TRBV3-1|TRBJ1-2
TGTGCCAGCAGCCCTCGGACGGCCCTTAACTATGGCTACACCTTC
CASSPRTALNYGYTF
>few|-|TRBV7-6|TRBJ2-7
TGTGCCAGCAGCTTCCGGACCAGATTCGACGAGCAGTACTTC
CASSFRTRFDEQYF
>-|-|TRBV2|TRBJ1-2
TGTGCCAGCAGTGTATACCTCTATGGCTACACCTTC
CASSVYLYGYTF
>once|-|TRBV2|TRBJ1-4
TGTGCCATCGGACGAGGACGCTATGAAAAACTGTTTTTT
CAIGRGRYEKLFF
>-|-|TRBV5-1|TRBJ2-5
TGCGCCAGCAGCTTTTTACGCGGGCACGGAGAGACCCAGTACTTC
CASSFLRGHGETQYF
>-|-|TRBV5-1|TRBJ2-2
TGCGCCAGCAGCTCCCTTGCCGGGGAGCTGTTTTTT
CASSSLAGELFF
>few|-|TRBV12-3/TRBV12-4|TRBJ1-1
TGTGCCAGCAGTTTTGACAGGTCCCTAGTTGAAGCTTTCTTT
CASSFDRSLVEAFF
>once|-|TRBV20-1|TRBJ2-7
TGCAGTGCTAGGCGGAGCGGGCCCTCCTACGAGCAGTACTTC
CSARRSGPSYEQYF